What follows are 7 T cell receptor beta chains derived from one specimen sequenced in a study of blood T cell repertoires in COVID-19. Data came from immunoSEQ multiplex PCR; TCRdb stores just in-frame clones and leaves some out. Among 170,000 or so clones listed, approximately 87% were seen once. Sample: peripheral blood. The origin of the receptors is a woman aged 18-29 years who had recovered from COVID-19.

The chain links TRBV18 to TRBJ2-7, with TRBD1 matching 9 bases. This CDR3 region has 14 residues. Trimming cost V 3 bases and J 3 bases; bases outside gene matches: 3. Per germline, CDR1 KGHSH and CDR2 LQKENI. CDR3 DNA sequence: TGTGCCAGCTCACCCGGGACAGGGAACTACGAGCAGTACGTC. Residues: CASSPGTGNYEQYV.

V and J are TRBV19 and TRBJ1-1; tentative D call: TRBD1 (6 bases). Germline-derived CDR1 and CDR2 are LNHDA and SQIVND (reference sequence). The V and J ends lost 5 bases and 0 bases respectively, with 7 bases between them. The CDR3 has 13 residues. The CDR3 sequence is CASSDRLNTEAFF. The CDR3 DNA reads TGTGCCAGTAGTGACAGGCTGAACACTGAAGCTTTCTTT.

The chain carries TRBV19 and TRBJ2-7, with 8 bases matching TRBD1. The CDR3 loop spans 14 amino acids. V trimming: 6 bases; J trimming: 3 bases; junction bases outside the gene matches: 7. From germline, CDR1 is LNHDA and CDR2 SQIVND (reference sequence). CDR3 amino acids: CASSPQGQGYEQYF. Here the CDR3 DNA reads TGTGCCAGTAGCCCCCAAGGACAGGGCTACGAGCAGTACTTC.

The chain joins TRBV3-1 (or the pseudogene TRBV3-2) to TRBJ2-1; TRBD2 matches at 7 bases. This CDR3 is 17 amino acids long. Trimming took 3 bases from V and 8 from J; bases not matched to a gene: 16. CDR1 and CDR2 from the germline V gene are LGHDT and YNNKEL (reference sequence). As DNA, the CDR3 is TGTGCCAGCAGCCACTCTTGGACTAGTGGGGGAGGAGATGAGCAGTTCTTC. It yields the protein CASSHSWTSGGGDEQFF.

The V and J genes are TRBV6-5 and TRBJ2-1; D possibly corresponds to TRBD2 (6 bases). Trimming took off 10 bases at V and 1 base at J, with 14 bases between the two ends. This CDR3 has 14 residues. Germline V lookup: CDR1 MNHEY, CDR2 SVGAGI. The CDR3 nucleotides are TGTGCCACCCTCCGGGACTCTTCCTACAATGAGCAGTTCTTC. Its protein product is CATLRDSSYNEQFF.

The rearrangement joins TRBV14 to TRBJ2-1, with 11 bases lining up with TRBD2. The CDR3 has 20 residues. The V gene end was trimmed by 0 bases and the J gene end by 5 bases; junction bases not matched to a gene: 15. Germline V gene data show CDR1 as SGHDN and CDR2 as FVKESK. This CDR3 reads CASSQERQLAGAQLDNEQFF. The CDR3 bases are TGTGCCAGCAGCCAAGAAAGGCAACTAGCGGGAGCCCAGCTCGACAATGAGCAGTTCTTC.

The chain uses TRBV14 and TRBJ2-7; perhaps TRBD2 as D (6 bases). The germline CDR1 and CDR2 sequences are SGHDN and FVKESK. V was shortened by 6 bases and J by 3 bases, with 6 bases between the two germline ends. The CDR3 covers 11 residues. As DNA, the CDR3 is TGTGCCAGCAGGGGGGGCTACGAGCAGTACTTC. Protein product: CASRGGYEQYF. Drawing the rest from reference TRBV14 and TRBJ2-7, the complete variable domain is EAGVTQFPSHSVIEKGQTVTLRCDPISGHDNLYWYRRVMGKEIKFLLHFVKESKQDESGMPNNRFLAERTGGTYSTLKVQPAELEDSGVYFCASRGGYEQYFGPGTRLTVT.